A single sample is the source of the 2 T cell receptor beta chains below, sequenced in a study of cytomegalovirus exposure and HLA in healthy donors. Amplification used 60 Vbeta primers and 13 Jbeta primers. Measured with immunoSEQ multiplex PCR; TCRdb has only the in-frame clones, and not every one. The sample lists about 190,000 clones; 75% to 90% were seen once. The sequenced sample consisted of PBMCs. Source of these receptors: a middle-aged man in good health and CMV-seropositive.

CDR3 in DNA: TGTGCCAGCAGTATGACACGGTATAGCAATCAGCCCCAGCATTTT. This translates into CASSMTRYSNQPQHF. The chain combines TRBV6-5 with TRBJ1-5; D uncertain. This CDR3 is 15 amino acids long. Germline V gene lookup returns CDR1 MNHEY and CDR2 SVGAGI. V lost 5 bases to trimming and J lost 0 bases, with 11 bases between them.

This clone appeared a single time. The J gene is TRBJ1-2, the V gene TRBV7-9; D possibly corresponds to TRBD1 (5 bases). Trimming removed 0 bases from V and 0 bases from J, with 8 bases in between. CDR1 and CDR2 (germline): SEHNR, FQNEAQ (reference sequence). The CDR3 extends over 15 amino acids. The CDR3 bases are TGTGCCAGCAGCTTAGCTGGACAACCTAACTATGGCTACACCTTC. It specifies CASSLAGQPNYGYTF.